What follows is one TCR beta chain and its context. V was clipped by 2 bases and J by 4 bases; unmatched bases: 1. The V gene's germline CDR1 is MDHEN and CDR2 SYDVKM. This CDR3 region has 15 residues. Treatment specified: oral pan-JAK inhibitor, 5-10 mg twice daily. This sample stems from a study of CD8+ T cells in alopecia areata. About the study: Patients in the treated group were given tofacitinib by mouth, 5 to 10 mg twice a day.

It was cDNA, reverse transcribed from extracted RNA, that served as the sequencing template. The method was immunoSEQ multiplex PCR; TCRdb's version includes in-frame clones alone and lacks a portion of them. This sample has about 76,000 clones, with 66% found just once. The V gene is TRBV28, the J gene TRBJ2-1; 11 positions match TRBD2. This clonotype originated in a human donor with alopecia areata. The source was CD8+ T cells sorted from blood, collected at week 24, from a patient treated with tofacitinib. The CDR3 bases are TGTGCCAGCAGTTTAGGGACTAGCGGATACAATGAGCAGTTCTTC. This gives the protein CASSLGTSGYNEQFF. Supplemented by reference TRBV28 and TRBJ2-1, the full variable domain reads DVKVTQSSRYLVKRTGEKVFLECVQDMDHENMFWYRQDPGLGLRLIYFSYDVKMKEKGDIPEGYSVSREKKERFSLILESASTNQTSMYLCASSLGTSGYNEQFFGPGTRLTVL.